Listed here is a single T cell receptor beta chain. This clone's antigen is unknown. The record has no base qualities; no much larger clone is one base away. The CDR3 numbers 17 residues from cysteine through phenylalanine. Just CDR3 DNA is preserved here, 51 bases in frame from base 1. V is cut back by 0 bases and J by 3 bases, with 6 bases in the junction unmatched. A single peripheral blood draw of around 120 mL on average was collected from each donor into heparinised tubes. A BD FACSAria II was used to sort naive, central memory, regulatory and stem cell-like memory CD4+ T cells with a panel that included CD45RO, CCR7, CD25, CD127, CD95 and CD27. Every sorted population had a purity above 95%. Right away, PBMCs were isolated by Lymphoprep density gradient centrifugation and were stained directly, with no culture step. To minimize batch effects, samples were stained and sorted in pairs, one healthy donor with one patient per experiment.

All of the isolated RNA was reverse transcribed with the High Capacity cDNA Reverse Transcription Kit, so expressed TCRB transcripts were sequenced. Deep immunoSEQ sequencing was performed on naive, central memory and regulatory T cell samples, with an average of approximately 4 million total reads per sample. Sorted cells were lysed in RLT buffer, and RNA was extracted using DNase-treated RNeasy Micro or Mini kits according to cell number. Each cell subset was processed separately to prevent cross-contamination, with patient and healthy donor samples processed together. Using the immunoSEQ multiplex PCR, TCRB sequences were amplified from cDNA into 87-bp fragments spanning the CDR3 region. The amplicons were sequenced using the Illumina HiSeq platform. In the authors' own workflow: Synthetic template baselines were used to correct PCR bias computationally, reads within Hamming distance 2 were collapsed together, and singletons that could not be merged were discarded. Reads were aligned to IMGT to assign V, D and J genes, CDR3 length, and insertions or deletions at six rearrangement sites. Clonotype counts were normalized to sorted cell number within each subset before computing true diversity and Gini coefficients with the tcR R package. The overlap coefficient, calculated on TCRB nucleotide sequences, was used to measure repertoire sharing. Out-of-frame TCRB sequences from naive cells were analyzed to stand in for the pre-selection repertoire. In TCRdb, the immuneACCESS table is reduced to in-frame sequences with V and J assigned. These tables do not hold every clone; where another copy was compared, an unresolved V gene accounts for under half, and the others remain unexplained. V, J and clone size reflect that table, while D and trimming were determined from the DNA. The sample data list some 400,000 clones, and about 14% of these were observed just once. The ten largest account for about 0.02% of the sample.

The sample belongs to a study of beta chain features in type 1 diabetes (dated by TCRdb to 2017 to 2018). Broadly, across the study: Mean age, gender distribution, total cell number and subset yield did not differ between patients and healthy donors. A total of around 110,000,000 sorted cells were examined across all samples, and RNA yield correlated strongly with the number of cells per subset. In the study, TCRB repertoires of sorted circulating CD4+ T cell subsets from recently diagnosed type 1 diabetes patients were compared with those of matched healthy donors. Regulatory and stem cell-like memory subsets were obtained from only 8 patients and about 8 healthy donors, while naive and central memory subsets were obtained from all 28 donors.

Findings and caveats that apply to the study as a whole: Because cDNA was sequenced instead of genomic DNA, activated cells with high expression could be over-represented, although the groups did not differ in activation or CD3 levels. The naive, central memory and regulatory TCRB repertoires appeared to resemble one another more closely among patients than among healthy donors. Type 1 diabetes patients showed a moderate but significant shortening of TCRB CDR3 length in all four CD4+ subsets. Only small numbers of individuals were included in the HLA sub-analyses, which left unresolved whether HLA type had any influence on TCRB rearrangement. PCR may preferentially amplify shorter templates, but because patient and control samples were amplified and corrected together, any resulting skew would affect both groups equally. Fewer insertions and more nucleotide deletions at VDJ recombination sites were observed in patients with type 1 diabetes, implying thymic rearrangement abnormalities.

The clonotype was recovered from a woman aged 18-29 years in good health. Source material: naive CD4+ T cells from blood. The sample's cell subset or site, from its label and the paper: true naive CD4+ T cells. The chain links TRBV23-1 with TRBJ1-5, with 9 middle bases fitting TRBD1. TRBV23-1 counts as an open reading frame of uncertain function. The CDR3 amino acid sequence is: CASSQSVRDRDNQPQHF. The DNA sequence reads TGCGCCAGCAGTCAATCAGTCCGGGACAGGGACAATCAGCCCCAGCATTTT.